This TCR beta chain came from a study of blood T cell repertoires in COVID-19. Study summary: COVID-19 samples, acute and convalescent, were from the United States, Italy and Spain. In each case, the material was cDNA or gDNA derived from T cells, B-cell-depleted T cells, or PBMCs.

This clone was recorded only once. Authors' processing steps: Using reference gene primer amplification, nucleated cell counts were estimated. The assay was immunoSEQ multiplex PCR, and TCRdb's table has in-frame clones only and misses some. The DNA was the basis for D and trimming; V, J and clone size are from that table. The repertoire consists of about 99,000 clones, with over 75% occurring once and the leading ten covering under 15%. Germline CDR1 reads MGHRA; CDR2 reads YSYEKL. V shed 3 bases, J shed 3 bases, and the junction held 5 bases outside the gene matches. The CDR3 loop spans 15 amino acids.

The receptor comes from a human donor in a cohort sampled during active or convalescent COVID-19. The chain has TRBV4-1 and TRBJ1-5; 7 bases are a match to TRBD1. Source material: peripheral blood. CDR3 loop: CASSQYGQANQPQHF. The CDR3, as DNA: TGCGCCAGCAGCCAGTATGGACAGGCCAATCAGCCCCAGCATTTT.